This T cell receptor beta chain was identified in a study of control samples from healthy donors and cancer patients. Only in-frame clones appear in the TCRdb table, and some are missing; sequencing was by immunoSEQ multiplex PCR. This sample yields some 120,000 clones, of which roughly 94% are seen a single time; 3.6% belongs to the top ten. This CDR3 has 15 residues. Germline-derived CDR1 and CDR2 are LGHNA and YNFKEQ. V lost 4 bases to trimming and J lost 3 bases; unmatched junction nucleotides: 5. This clone showed up just once. This sequence originates from a man in his thirties or forties in good health. The rearrangement joins TRBV4-2 to TRBJ1-1; 10 nucleotides align to TRBD1. Specimen: blood. CDR3 protein: CASSRGTGVDTEAFF. CDR3 DNA sequence: TGTGCCAGCAGCCGAGGGACAGGGGTTGACACTGAAGCTTTCTTT.